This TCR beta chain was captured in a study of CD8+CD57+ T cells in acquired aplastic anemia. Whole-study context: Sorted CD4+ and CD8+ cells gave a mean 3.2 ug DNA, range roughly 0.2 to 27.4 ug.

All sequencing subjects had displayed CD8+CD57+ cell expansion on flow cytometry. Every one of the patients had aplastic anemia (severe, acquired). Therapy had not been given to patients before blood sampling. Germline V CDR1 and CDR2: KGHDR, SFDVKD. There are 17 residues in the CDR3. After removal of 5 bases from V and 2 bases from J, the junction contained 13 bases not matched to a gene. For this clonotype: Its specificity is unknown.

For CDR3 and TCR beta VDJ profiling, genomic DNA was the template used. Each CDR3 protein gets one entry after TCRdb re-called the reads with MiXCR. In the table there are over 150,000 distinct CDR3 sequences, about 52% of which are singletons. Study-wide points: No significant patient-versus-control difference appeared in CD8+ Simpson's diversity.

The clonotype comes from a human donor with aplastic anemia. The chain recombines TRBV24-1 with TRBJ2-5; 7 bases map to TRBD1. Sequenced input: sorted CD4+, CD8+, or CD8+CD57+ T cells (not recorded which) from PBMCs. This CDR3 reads CATSAGQDRDLQETQYF. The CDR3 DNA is TGTGCCACCAGTGCCGGGCAAGACAGGGACCTACAAGAGACCCAGTACTTC.